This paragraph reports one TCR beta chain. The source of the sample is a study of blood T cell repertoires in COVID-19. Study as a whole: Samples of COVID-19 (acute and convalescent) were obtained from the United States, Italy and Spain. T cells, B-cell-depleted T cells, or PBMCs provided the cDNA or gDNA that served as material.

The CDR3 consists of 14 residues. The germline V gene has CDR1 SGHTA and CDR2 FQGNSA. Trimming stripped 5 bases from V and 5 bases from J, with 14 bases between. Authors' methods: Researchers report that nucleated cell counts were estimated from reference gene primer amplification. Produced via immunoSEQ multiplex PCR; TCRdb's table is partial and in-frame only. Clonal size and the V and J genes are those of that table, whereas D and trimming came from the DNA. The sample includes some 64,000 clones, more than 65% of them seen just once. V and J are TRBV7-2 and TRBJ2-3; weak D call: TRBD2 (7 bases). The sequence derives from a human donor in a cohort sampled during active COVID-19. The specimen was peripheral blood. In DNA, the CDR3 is TGTGCCAGCAGCGACCCGGGGGGACAAGATACGCAGTATTTT. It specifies CASSDPGGQDTQYF.